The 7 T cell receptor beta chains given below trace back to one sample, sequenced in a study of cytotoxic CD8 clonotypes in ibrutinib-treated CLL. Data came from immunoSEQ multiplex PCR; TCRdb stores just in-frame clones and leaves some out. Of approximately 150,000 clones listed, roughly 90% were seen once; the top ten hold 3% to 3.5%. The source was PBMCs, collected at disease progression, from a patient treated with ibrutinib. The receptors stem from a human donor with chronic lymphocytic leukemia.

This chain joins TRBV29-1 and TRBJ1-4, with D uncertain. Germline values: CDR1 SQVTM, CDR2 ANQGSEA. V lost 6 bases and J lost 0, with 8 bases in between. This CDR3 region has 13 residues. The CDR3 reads CSVGPATNEKLFF. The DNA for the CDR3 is TGCAGCGTGGGCCCAGCAACTAATGAAAAACTGTTTTTT.

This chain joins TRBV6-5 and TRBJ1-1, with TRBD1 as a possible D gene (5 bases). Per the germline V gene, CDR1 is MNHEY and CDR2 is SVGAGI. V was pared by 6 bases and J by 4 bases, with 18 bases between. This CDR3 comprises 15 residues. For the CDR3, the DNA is TGTGCCAGCAGGCTGGACAAGTTTTCTGGCACTGAAGCTTTCTTT. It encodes CASRLDKFSGTEAFF.

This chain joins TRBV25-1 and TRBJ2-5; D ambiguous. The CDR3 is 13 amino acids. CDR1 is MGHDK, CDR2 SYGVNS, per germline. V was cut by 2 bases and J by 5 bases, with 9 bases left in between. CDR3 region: CASSEPLVETQYF. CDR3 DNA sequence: TGTGCCAGCAGTGAACCACTGGTGGAGACCCAGTACTTC.

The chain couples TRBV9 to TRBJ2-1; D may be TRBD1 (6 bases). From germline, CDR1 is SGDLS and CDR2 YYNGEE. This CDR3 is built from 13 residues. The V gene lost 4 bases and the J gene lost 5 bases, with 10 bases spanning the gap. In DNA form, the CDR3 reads TGTGCCAGCAGCCACACAGGGAACAATGAGCAGTTCTTC. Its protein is CASSHTGNNEQFF.

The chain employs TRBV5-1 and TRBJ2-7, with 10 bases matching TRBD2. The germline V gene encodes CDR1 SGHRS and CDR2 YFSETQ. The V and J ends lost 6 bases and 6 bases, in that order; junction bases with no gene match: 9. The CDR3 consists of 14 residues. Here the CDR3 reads CASKTLAGEVEQYF. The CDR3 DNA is TGCGCCAGCAAAACCCTAGCGGGAGAGGTCGAGCAGTACTTC.

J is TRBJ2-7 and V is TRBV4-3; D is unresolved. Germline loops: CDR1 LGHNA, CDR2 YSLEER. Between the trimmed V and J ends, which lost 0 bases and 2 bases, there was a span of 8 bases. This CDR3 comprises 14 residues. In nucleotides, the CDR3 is TGCGCCAGCAGCCAAGAATATAGAGCCTACGAGCAGTACTTC. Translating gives CASSQEYRAYEQYF.

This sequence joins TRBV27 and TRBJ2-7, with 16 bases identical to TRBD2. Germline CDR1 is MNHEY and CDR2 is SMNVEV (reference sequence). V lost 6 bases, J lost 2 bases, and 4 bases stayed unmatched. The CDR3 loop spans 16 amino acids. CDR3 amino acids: CASRGLAGGSPYEQYF. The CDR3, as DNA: TGTGCCAGCAGGGGACTAGCGGGAGGGTCCCCCTACGAGCAGTACTTC.